This TCR beta chain was sequenced for a study of T cells in localized non-small cell lung cancer. As to this clone: The antigen remains undetermined.

The CDR3 is 13 residues long. CDR1 and CDR2 (germline): MNHNS, SASEGT. Trimming removed 7 bases at V and 4 bases at J, with 11 bases between. Findings of the study overall: With higher T cell density in blood came longer overall survival. It was uninvolved adjacent lung that showed the highest T cell clonality, exceeding tumor.

Some clones are missing from TCRdb's copy, which holds only in-frame ones; the method was immunoSEQ multiplex PCR. The repertoire includes 35,000 to 40,000 clones, approximately 89% of them detected once, and around 2.8% sits in the top ten. V usage is TRBV6-1 and J usage is TRBJ2-1, with D tentatively TRBD1 (5 bases). The sequences come from peripheral blood, collected before any cancer treatment. This sequence originates from a woman between 35 and 70 years old with stage I lung adenocarcinoma. CDR3 sequence reads: CASTQDHYNEQFF. For the CDR3, the DNA is TGTGCCAGCACACAGGACCATTACAATGAGCAGTTCTTC.